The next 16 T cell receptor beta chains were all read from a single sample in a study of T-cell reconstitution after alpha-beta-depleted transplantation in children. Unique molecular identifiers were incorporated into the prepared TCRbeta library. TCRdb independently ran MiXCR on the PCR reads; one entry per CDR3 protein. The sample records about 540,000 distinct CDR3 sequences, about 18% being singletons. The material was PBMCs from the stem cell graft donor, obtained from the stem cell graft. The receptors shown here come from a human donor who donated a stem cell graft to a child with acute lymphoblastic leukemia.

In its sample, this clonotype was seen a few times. CDR3 sequence (DNA): TGTGCCAGCCGGCTGGCTAGCGGGACTGGCTACGAGCAGTACTTC. It codes for CASRLASGTGYEQYF. J is TRBJ2-7 and V is TRBV2; 9 bases line up with TRBD2. The germline CDR1 and CDR2 sequences are SNHLY and FYNNEI. This CDR3 region has 15 residues. J was trimmed by 3 bases and V by 8 bases; bases with no gene match: 11. Supplemented by reference TRBV2 and TRBJ2-7, the full variable domain reads EPEVTQTPSHQVTQMGQEVILRCVPISNHLYFYWYRQILGQKVEFLVSFYNNEISEKSEIFDDQFSVERPDGSNFTLKIRSTKLEDSAMYFCASRLASGTGYEQYFGPGTRLTVT.

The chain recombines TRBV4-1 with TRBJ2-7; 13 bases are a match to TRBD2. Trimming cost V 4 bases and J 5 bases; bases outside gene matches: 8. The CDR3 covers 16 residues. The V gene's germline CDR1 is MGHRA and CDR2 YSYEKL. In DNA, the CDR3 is TGCGCCAGCAGCCTTGGACTAGCGGGAGTCCGCCACGAGCAGTACTTC. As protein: CASSLGLAGVRHEQYF.

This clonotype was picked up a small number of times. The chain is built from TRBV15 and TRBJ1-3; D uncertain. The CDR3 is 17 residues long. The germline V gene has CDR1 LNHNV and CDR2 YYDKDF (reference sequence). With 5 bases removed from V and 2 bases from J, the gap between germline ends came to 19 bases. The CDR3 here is CATSETVRSWAGNTIYF. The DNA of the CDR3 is TGTGCCACCAGCGAGACGGTACGGTCATGGGCTGGAAACACCATATATTTT.

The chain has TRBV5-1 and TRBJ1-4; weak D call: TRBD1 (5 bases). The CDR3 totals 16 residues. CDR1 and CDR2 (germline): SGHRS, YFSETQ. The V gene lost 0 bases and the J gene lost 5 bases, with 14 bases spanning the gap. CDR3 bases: TGCGCCAGCAGCTTGGGGGCCGGACATGAGAATGAAAAACTGTTTTTT. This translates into CASSLGAGHENEKLFF.

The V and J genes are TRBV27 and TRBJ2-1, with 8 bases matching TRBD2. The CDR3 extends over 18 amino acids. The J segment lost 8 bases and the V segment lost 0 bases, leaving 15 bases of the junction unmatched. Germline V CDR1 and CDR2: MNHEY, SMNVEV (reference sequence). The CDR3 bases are TGTGCCAGCAGTTTATCGTTTCAAAGCGGGAGTAATGTCGATGAGCAGTTCTTC. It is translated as CASSLSFQSGSNVDEQFF.

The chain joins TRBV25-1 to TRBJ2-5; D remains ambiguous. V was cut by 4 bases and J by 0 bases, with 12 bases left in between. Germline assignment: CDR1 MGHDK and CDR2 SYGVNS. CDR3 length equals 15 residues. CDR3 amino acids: CASSGTDWYQETQYF. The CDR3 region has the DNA TGTGCCAGCAGTGGTACTGATTGGTACCAAGAGACCCAGTACTTC. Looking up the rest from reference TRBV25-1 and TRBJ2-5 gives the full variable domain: EADIYQTPRYLVIGTGKKITLECSQTMGHDKMYWYQQDPGMELHLIHYSYGVNSTEKGDLSSESTVSRIRTEHFPLTLESARPSHTSQYLCASSGTDWYQETQYFGPGTRLLVL.

The CDR3 sequence: CASSLWAQAFRNEKLFF. The CDR3 DNA is TGCGCCAGCAGCTTGTGGGCCCAGGCCTTTAGGAATGAAAAACTGTTTTTT. The chain uses TRBV5-1 and TRBJ1-4; no reliable D call. This CDR3 has 17 residues. The germline gives CDR1 SGHRS, CDR2 YFSETQ. The V end was cut by 1 base, the J end by 5 bases, with 18 bases between.

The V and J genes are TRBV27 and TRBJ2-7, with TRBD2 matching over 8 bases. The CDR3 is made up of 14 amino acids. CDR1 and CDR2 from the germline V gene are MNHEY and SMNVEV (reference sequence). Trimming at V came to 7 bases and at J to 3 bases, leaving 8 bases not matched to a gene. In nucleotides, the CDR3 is TGTGCCAGCACTCCTTCCGGGGGGGACTACGAGCAGTACTTC. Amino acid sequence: CASTPSGGDYEQYF.

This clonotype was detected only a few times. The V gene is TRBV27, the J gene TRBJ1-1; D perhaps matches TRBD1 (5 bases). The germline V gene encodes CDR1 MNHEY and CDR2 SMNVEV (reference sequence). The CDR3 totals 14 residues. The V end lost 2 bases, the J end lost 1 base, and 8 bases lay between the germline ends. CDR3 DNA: TGTGCCAGCAGTTTAACCGGACAGAACACTGAAGCTTTCTTT. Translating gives CASSLTGQNTEAFF.

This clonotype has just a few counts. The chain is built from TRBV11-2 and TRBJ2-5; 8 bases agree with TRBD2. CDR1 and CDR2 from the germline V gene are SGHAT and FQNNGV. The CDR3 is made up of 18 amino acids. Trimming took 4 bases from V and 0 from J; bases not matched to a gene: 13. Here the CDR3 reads CASSSFLAGRLNQETQYF. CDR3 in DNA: TGTGCCAGCAGCTCTTTTTTAGCGGGAAGATTAAACCAAGAGACCCAGTACTTC.

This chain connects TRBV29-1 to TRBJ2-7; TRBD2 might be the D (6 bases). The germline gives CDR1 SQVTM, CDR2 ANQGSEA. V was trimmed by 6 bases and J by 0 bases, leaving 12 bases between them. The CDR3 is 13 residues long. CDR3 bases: TGCAGCGTGCACGACGGGAGCTCCTACGAGCAGTACTTC. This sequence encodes CSVHDGSSYEQYF.

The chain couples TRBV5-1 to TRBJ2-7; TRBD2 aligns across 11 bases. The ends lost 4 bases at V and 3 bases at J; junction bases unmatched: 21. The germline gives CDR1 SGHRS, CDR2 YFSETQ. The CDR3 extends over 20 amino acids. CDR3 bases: TGCGCCAGCAGCCTCGGGACCTTCGCCGTGACTAGCGGGACCCACTACGAGCAGTACTTC. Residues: CASSLGTFAVTSGTHYEQYF.

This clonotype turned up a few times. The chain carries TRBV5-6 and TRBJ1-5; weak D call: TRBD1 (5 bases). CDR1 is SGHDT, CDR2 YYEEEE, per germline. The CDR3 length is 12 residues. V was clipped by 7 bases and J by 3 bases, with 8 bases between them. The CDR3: CASHRLNQPQHF. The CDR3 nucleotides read TGTGCCAGCCACAGGCTCAATCAGCCCCAGCATTTT.

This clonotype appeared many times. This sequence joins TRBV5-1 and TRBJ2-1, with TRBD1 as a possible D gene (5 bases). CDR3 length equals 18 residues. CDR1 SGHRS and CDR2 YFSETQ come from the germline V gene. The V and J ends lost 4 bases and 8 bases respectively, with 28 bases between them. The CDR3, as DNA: TGCGCCAGCAGCCTTGTGGTTCCAGGGCCCCACAGGACCGATGAGCAGTTCTTC. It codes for CASSLVVPGPHRTDEQFF.

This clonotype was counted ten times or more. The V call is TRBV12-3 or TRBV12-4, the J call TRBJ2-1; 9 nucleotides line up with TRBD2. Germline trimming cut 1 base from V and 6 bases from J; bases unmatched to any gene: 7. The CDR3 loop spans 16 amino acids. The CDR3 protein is CASSLEGSGSRNEQFF. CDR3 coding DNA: TGTGCCAGCAGTTTAGAGGGTAGCGGGAGTCGCAATGAGCAGTTCTTC.

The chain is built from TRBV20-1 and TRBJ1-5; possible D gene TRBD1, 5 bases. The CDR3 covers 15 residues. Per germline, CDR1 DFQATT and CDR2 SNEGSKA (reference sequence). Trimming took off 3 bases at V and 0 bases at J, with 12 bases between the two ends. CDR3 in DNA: TGCAGTGCTAGGGGCAGGGTTAGTAGCAATCAGCCCCAGCATTTT. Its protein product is CSARGRVSSNQPQHF.